The clone carrying this T cell receptor beta chain was seen more than once but under ten times. Its antigen is not identified. Alongside a J-beta primer mix, a sample-barcoded 5' primer served in a second PCR lasting 7 to 11 cycles. Each CDR3 protein is one row after TCRdb ran MiXCR on the 5' RACE reads. The table includes just over 1 million distinct CDR3 sequences, more than 40% detected once. The germline gives CDR1 MGHDK, CDR2 SYGVNS. The CDR3 loop spans 15 amino acids. The data stem from a study of blood T cells in healthy people across ages. Overall study results and limits: TCR beta diversity tracked closely with naive T cell percentage. There was no known CMV status for donors, so expanded clonotype changes were possibly confounded.

Healthy Caucasian individuals from Russia aged roughly 6 to 90 were enrolled as donors. Researchers collected about 9.6 milliliters of peripheral blood from every single donor. The chain employs TRBV25-1 and TRBJ2-5, with TRBD2 matching over 13 bases. The DNA end favors TRBJ2-7, so the J call may be wrong. The receptor's source is a woman aged 55-70 years in good health. Sequences were obtained from blood. Written as DNA, the CDR3 is TGTGCCAGTAGGACTAGCGGGAGTCCTATCCACGAGCAGTACTTC. Translated: CASRTSGSPIHEQYF.